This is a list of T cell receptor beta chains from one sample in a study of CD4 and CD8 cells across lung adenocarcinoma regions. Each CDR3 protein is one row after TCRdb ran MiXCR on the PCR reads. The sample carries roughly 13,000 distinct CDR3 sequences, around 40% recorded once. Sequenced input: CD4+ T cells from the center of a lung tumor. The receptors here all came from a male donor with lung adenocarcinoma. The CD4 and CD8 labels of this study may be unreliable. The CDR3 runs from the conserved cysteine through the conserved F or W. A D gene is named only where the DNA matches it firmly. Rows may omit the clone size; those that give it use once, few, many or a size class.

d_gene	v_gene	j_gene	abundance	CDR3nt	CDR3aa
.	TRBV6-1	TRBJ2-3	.	TGTGCCAGCAGACTCCAGGCCGGGAGCACAGATGCGCAGTTTTTT	CASRLQAGSTDAQFF
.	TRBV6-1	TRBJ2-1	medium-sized	TGTGCCAGCAGTGAAGCAGGGGGGTCCCCCTACAATGAGCAGTTCTTC	CASSEAGGSPYNEQFF
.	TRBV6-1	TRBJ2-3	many	TGTGCCAGCAGTGAGTCCGATAGGAATACGCAGTATTTT	CASSESDRNTQYF
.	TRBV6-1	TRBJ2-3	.	TGTGCCAGCAGGACAGACACAGATACGCAGTCTTTC	CASRTDTDTQSF
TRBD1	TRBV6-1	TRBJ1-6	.	TGTGCCAGCAGGCGACCCGACAGGGTGGGATCACCCCTCCACTTT	CASRRPDRVGSPLHF
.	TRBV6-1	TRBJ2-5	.	TGTGCCAGGGGTAGCGTGGCGGGTGACGGAGAGACGCAGTATTTC	CARGSVAGDGETQYF
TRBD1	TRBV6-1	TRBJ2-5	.	TGTGCCAGCAGCAGGGACAGGGTGGGGGAGACCCAGTACTTC	CASSRDRVGETQYF
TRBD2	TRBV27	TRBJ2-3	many	TGTGCCAGCAGTACCCCGGGGAGGGATGATACGCAGTATTTT	CASSTPGRDDTQYF
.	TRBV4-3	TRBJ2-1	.	TGCGCCAGCAGCCAAGGGGTGCAGGCAGGGGCCTACAATGAGCAGTTCTTC	CASSQGVQAGAYNEQFF
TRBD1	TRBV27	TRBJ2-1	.	TGTGCCAGCAGTTTTAAGGGGGCCTACTACGAGCAGTTCTTC	CASSFKGAYYEQFF
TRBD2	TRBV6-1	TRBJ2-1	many	TGTGCCAGCACAGCGGGAGGGTATACTGAGCAGTTCTTC	CASTAGGYTEQFF
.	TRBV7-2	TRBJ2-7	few	TGTGCCAGCAGTTCCAACCGAGGTGGGGAGCAGTACTTC	CASSSNRGGEQYF
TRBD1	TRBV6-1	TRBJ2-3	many	TGTGCCAGCAGCGGGGACAGCTGGGGCACGCAGTATTTT	CASSGDSWGTQYF
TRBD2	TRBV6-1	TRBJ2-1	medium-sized	TGTGCCAGCAGGGACGGGGCGAGCGGGAGCAATGAGCAGTTCTTC	CASRDGASGSNEQFF
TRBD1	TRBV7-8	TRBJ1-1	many	TGTGCCAGCAGCTTATTGACAGGGGCACTGAACACTGAAGCTTTCTTT	CASSLLTGALNTEAFF
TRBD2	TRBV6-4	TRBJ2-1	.	TGTGCCAGTCGGGATTCTAGCGGCTCCTACAATGAGCAGTTCTTC	CASRDSSGSYNEQFF
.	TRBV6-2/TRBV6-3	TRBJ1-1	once	TGTGCCAGCAGTTCGCACAGGGAAATTGCTGAAGCTTTCTTT	CASSSHREIAEAFF
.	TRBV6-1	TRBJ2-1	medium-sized	TGTGCCAGCAGTGAAGGGCTATCCAATGAGCAGTTCTTC	CASSEGLSNEQFF
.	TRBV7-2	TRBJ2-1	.	TGTGCCAGCAGCTTTTACAGCAGCTCCTACAATGAGCAGTTCTTC	CASSFYSSSYNEQFF
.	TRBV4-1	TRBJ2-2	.	TGCGCCAGCAGCCAAGACAGGGTTACCGGGGAGCTGTTTTTT	CASSQDRVTGELFF
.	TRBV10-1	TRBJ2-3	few	TGCGCCACCGAACTAGAAGGTACAGATACGCAGTATTTT	CATELEGTDTQYF
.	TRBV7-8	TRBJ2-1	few	TGTGCCAGCAGCTTGGGGTACGGGACTGGTTCGGCTGAGCAGTTCTTC	CASSLGYGTGSAEQFF
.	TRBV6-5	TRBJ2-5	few	TGTGCCAGCAGTTACACTTCGAACAGGGTTGGTCGAGAGACCCAGTACTTC	CASSYTSNRVGRETQYF
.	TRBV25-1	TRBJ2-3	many	TGTGCCAGCAGTCGGACGGTCGCAGATACGCAGTATTTT	CASSRTVADTQYF
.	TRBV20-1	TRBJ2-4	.	TGCAGTGTCCCGGGGGAGGACAAAAACATTCAGTACTTC	CSVPGEDKNIQYF
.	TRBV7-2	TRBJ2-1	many	TGTGCCAGCAGCCTCTGGCCCAGCGCTAATGAGCAGTTCTTC	CASSLWPSANEQFF
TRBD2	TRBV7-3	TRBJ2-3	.	TGTGCCAGCAGCTTAAATAAGGGACTAGCGGCCGGGGATACGCAGTATTTT	CASSLNKGLAAGDTQYF
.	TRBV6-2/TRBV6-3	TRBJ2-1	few	TGTGCCAGCAGGAACCTCCACAATGAGCAGTTCTTC	CASRNLHNEQFF
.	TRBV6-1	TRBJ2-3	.	TGTGCCAGCAGACTCCAGGCCGGGATCCCCGATACGCAGTTTTTT	CASRLQAGIPDTQFF
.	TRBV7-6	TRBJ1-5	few	TGTGCCAGCAGCTTAGAGACAGGTTTCGGTCAGCCCCAGCATTTT	CASSLETGFGQPQHF
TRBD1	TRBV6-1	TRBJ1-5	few	TGTGCCAGCCGCGGTGAGGGGGCGCGGCGCAATCAGCCCCAGCATTTT	CASRGEGARRNQPQHF
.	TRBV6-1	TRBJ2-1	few	TGTGCCAGCAGTGAAATCTACTACAATGAGCAGTTCTTC	CASSEIYYNEQFF
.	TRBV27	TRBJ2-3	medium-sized	TGTGCCAGCAGTTCAGAGGTGAGGGATACGCAGTATTTT	CASSSEVRDTQYF
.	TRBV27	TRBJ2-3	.	TGTGCCAGCAGGACGGGATTGCAATACAAAAATATGCAGTATTTT	CASRTGLQYKNMQYF
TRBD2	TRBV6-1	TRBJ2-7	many	TGTGCCAGCAGCCTCCCTAGCGGGAGGTCCTACGAGCAGTACTTC	CASSLPSGRSYEQYF
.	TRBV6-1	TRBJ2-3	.	TGTGCCAGCAGCCGGAACCAGGCTGTGTCCACAGATGCGCAGTATTTC	CASSRNQAVSTDAQYF
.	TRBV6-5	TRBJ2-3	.	TGTGCCAGCAGACTCCAGTCCGGAATTCCCGAGGAGCAGTATTTT	CASRLQSGIPEEQYF
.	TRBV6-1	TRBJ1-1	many	TGTGCCAGCACCGAATCGGGGGGGCCTGCTTTCTTT	CASTESGGPAFF
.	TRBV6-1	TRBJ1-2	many	TGTGCCAGCAGTGAATCGGGGCAGGGAGGCTATGGCTACACCTTC	CASSESGQGGYGYTF
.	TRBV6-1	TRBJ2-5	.	TGTGCCAGCTGCCGGGACCTGGGGACAGAGACCCAGTACTTC	CASCRDLGTETQYF
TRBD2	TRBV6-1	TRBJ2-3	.	TGTGCCAGCAGCAGACTAGCGGGCACAGATACGCAGTATTTT	CASSRLAGTDTQYF
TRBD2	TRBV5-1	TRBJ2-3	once	TGCGCCAGCAGCTTGAAGCTAGCGGGAGGTGGAACAGATACGCAGTATTTT	CASSLKLAGGGTDTQYF
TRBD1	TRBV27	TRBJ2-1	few	TGTGCCAGCAGTTTAGGGCCCGGGACAGGGGTAGTCTTC	CASSLGPGTGVVF
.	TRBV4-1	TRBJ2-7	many	TGCGCCAGCAGCCAAGGGCGTGGGGGCCCATCCTACGAGCAGTACTTC	CASSQGRGGPSYEQYF
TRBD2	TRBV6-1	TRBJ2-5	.	TGTGCCAGCAGTGAAATGGCTAGCGGGAGAAAGACCCAGTACTTC	CASSEMASGRKTQYF
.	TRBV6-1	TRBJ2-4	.	TGTGCCAGCAGTAGAGACCCGGGGGTGGGAGCCAAAGACACGCAGTACTTC	CASSRDPGVGAKDTQYF
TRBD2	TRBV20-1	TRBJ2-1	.	TGCAGTGCTAGAAGACTAGCGGGTAACAATGAGCAGTTCTTC	CSARRLAGNNEQFF
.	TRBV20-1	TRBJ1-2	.	TGCAGTGCTAGTACACCAGGGGAAGATGGCTACACCTTC	CSASTPGEDGYTF
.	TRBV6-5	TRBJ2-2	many	TGTGCCAGCAGTTATAGAGCGGGCGGCACCGGGGAGCTGTTTTTT	CASSYRAGGTGELFF
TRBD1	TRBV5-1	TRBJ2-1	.	TGCGCCAGCAGCATAGGACAGGGGTCACACAATGAGCAGTTCTTC	CASSIGQGSHNEQFF
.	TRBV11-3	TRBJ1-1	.	TGTGCCAGCAGCGCCGGGCTCGGTACGATGAACACTGAAGCTTTCTTT	CASSAGLGTMNTEAFF
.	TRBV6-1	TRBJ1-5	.	TGTGCCAGCACCGACCAGGGGAACAATCAGCCCCAGCATTTT	CASTDQGNNQPQHF
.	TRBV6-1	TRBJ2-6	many	TGTGCCAGCAGTGAAATGGGACTCTCTGGGGCCAACGTCCTGACTTTC	CASSEMGLSGANVLTF
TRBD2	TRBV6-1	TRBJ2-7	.	TGTGCCAGCACATACAGGGGAGGCAGCGGGAGGATATACGAGCAGTACTTC	CASTYRGGSGRIYEQYF
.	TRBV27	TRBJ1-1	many	TGTGCCAGCAGTTCGTCCGGGGGGTACACTGAAGCTTTCTTT	CASSSSGGYTEAFF
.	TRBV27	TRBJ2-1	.	TGTGCCAGCAGAAACAATCAGTTAGAGCAGTTCTTC	CASRNNQLEQFF
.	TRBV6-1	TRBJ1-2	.	TGTGCCAGCAGTGAAGCGCAACAGGGTCGCTATGGCTACACCTTC	CASSEAQQGRYGYTF
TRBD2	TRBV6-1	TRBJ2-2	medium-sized	TGTGCCAGCAGTGAAGCGGGACTAGCGGGAGCCGGGGAGCTGTTTTTT	CASSEAGLAGAGELFF
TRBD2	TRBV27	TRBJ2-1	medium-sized	TGTGCCAGCAGTTCTGGGCGTCTAGCGGGACCCAATGAGCAGTTCTTC	CASSSGRLAGPNEQFF